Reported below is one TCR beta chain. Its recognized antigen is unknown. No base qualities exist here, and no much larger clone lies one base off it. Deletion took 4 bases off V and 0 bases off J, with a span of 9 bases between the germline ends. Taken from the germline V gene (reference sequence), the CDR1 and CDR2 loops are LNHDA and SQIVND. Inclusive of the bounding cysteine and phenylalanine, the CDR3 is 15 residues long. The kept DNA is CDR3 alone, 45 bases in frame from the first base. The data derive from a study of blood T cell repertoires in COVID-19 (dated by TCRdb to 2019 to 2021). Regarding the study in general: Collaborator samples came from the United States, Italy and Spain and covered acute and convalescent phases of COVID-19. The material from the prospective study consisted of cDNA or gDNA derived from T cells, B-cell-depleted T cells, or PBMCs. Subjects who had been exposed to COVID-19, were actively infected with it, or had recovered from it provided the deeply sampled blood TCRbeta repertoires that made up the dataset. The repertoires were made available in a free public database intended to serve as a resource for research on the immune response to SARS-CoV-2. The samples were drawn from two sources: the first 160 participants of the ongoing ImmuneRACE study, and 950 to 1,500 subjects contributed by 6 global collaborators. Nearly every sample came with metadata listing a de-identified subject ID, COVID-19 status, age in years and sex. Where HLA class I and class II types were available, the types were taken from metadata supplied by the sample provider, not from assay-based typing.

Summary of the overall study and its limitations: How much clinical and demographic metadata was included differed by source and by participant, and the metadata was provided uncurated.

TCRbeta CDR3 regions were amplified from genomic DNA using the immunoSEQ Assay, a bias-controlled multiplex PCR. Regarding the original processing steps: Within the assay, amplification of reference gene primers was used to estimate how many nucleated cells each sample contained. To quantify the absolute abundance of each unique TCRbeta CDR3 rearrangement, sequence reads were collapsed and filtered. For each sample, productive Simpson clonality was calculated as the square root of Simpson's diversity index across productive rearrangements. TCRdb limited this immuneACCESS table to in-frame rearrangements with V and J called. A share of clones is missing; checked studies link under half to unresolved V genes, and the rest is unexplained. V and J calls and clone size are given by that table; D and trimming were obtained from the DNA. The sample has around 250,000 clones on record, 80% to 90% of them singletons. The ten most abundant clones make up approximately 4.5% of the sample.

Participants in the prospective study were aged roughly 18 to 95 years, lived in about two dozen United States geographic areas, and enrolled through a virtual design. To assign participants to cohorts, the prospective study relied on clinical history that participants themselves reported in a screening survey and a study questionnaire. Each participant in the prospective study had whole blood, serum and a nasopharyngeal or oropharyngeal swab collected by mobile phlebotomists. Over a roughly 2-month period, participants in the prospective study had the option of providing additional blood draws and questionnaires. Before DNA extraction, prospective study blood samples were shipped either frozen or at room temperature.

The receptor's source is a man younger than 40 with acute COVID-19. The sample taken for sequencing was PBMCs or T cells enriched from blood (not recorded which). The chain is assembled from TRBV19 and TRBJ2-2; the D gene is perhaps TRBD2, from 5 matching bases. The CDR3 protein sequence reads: CASSRPAANTGELFF. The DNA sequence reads TGTGCCAGTAGTAGGCCAGCGGCGAACACCGGGGAGCTGTTTTTT.